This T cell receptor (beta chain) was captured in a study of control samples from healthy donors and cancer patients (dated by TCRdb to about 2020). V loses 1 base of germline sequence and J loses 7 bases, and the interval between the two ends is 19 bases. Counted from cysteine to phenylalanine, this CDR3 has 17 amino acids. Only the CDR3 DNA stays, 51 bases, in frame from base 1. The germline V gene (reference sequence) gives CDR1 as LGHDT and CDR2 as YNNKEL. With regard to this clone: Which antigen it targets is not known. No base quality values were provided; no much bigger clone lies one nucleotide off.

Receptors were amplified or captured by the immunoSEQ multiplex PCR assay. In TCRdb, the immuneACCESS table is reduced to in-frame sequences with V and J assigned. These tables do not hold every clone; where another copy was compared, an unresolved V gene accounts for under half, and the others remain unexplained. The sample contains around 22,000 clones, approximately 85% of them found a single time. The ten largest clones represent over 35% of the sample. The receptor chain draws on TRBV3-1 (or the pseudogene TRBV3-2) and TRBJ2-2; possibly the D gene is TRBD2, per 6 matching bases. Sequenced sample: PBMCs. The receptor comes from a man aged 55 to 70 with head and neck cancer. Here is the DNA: TGTGCCAGCAGCCAAGCGACGCGGGGATCAGTGGTCGGGGAGCTGTTTTTT. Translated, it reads CASSQATRGSVVGELFF.